These 14 T cell receptor beta chains were all obtained from the same sample, sequenced in a study of immune evolution from preneoplasia to lung adenocarcinoma. TCRdb keeps only in-frame clones here, not all; method: immunoSEQ multiplex PCR. The table has around 3,800 clones, 83% seen once; the top ten hold more than 3%. The sequencing sample was made of FFPE minimally invasive lung adenocarcinoma tissue. These receptors were obtained from a person in their 60s with lung adenocarcinoma.

CDR3 in amino acids: CASSPGTPGVNQPQHF. As DNA, the CDR3 is TGTGCCAGCAGTCCAGGGACGCCGGGGGTAAATCAGCCCCAGCATTTT. V usage is TRBV2 and J usage is TRBJ1-5; the D gene is possibly TRBD1 (5 bases). The germline gives CDR1 SNHLY, CDR2 FYNNEI. The ends were cut back, 5 bases at V and 4 bases at J, with 18 bases in the middle. This CDR3 is built from 16 residues.

The V call is TRBV2, the J call TRBJ1-3, with D possibly matching TRBD1 (6 bases). The CDR3 spans 15 residues. Germline-derived CDR1 and CDR2 are SNHLY and FYNNEI. V gave up 7 bases and J gave up 7 bases, with 20 bases separating them. The CDR3 DNA sequence: TGTGCCAGCACTCCTAGTAGGGGGAATAGGAACACCATATATTTT. Encoded protein: CASTPSRGNRNTIYF. Together with reference TRBV2 and TRBJ1-3, the CDR3 gives the full variable domain: EPEVTQTPSHQVTQMGQEVILRCVPISNHLYFYWYRQILGQKVEFLVSFYNNEISEKSEIFDDQFSVERPDGSNFTLKIRSTKLEDSAMYFCASTPSRGNRNTIYFGEGSWLTVV.

A single count supports this clone. This chain uses TRBV7-2 with TRBJ2-1; D remains ambiguous. Germline loops: CDR1 SGHTA, CDR2 FQGNSA. CDR3 size: 13 residues. The V and J ends lost 5 bases and 3 bases respectively, with 8 bases between them. Here the CDR3 reads CASSTADYNEQFF. The CDR3, as DNA: TGTGCCAGCAGCACCGCTGACTACAATGAGCAGTTCTTC.

V is TRBV5-1 and J is TRBJ1-2, with D possibly being TRBD1 (6 bases). Germline CDR1 and CDR2: SGHRS and YFSETQ. V was cut by 4 bases and J by 8 bases, with 18 bases left in between. The CDR3 consists of 14 residues. CDR3 amino acids: CASSADSVTRGYTF. Here the CDR3 DNA reads TGCGCCAGCAGCGCGGACAGTGTAACCCGGGGCTACACCTTC.

The rearrangement links TRBV19 to TRBJ2-7; TRBD2 aligns across 10 bases. Losses at the gene ends were 4 bases for V and 5 bases for J; bases not matched to a gene: 17. The CDR3 has 18 amino acids. CDR1 is LNHDA and CDR2 is SQIVND in the germline V gene (reference sequence). The CDR3 reads CASSRGASGRPSSHEQYF. The DNA for the CDR3 is TGTGCCAGTAGTAGAGGAGCTAGCGGGAGACCTAGCTCTCACGAGCAGTACTTC.

The chain recombines TRBV6-5 with TRBJ2-1; D ambiguous. The CDR3 extends over 15 amino acids. Germline V gives CDR1 MNHEY, CDR2 SVGAGI. The V end was cut by 6 bases, the J end by 7 bases, with 19 bases between. CDR3 coding DNA: TGTGCCAGCAGGGGCTCGCTAGGGCAGAAAAATGAGCAGTTCTTC. Translated, it gives CASRGSLGQKNEQFF.

CDR3 residues: CASSDFGRGSSYEQYF. The DNA of the CDR3 is TGTGCCAGCAGTGATTTTGGAAGGGGAAGCTCCTACGAGCAGTACTTC. The gene calls are TRBV6-1 and TRBJ2-7; possible D gene TRBD1, 5 bases. CDR1 is MNHNS, CDR2 SASEGT, per germline. This CDR3 has 16 residues. V lost 3 bases to trimming and J lost 0 bases, with 15 bases between them.

This clone was seen only a few times. The CDR3 bases are TGTGCCAGCAGCTTATTCCAGGGAGGAGAGCAGTACTTC. This encodes CASSLFQGGEQYF. The rearrangement joins TRBV7-9 to TRBJ2-7; D might be TRBD2 (6 bases). With 2 bases removed from V and 7 bases from J, the gap between germline ends came to 12 bases. The CDR3 covers 13 residues. In germline, CDR1 is SEHNR, CDR2 FQNEAQ (reference sequence).

The rearrangement joins TRBV29-1 to TRBJ2-1, with 7 bases aligning to TRBD1. Germline V gives CDR1 SQVTM, CDR2 ANQGSEA. The junction had 2 bases not matched to a gene; V was cut back by 7 bases and J by 5 bases. There are 11 residues in the CDR3. The CDR3 region is CSAGQDNEQFF. DNA for the CDR3: TGCAGCGCCGGACAGGACAATGAGCAGTTCTTC.

This chain's CDR3 is CSASTDRACLYEQYF. The CDR3 DNA sequence: TGCAGCGCCTCTACGGACCGAGCATGCCTTTACGAGCAGTACTTC. The chain links TRBV29-1 to TRBJ2-7; D not resolved. In germline, CDR1 is SQVTM, CDR2 ANQGSEA. CDR3 size: 15 residues. V lost 7 bases and J 4 bases, leaving 23 bases between the germline ends.

This chain links TRBV7-6 with TRBJ1-1; unclear D gene. The germline V gene has CDR1 SGHVS and CDR2 FNYEAQ. V lost 2 bases to trimming and J lost 0 bases, with 16 bases between them. The CDR3 is 17 residues long. In nucleotides, the CDR3 is TGTGCCAGCAGCTTATTTCAAGTAGGGAACATGAACACTGAAGCTTTCTTT. Translation gives CASSLFQVGNMNTEAFF.

V usage is TRBV18 and J usage is TRBJ2-3; unclear D gene. In germline, CDR1 is KGHSH, CDR2 LQKENI. The CDR3 length is 15 residues. V gave up 2 bases and J gave up 2 bases, with 11 bases separating them. Here the CDR3 DNA reads TGTGCCAGCTCACCAGACCAGCGCCTCACAGATACGCAGTATTTT. This codes for CASSPDQRLTDTQYF.

The chain has TRBV5-4 and TRBJ2-7, with a possible D match to TRBD1 (6 bases). CDR3 size: 14 residues. Germline CDR1 and CDR2: SGHNT and YYREEE (reference sequence). V gave up 5 bases and J gave up 2 bases, with 14 bases separating them. CDR3 sequence reads: CASSKQTGPYEQYF. The CDR3 DNA reads TGTGCCAGCAGTAAACAGACAGGTCCCTACGAGCAGTACTTC.

The chain combines TRBV19 with TRBJ2-5, with TRBD2 identical over 8 bases. This CDR3 spans 13 amino acids. V lost 7 bases to trimming and J lost 2 bases; unmatched junction nucleotides: 3. The germline CDR1 and CDR2 sequences are LNHDA and SQIVND (reference sequence). CDR3 amino acids: CASTRGGQETQYF. CDR3 DNA sequence: TGTGCCAGTACCCGGGGGGGGCAAGAGACCCAGTACTTC.